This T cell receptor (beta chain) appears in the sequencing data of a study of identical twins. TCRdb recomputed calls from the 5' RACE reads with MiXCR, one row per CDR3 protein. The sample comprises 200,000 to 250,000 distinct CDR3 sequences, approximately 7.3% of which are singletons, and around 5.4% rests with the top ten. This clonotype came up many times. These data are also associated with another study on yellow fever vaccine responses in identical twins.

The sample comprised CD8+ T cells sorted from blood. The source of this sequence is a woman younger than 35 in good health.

In nucleotides, the CDR3 is TGCAGTGCTAGCTGGGGGCAAATTTCCGGGGAGCTGTTTTTT. It translates to CSASWGQISGELFF. The gene calls are TRBV20-1 and TRBJ2-2, with D perhaps TRBD1 (6 bases). Germline assignment: CDR1 DFQATT and CDR2 SNEGSKA (reference sequence). Trimming removed 3 bases at V and 6 bases at J, with 14 bases between. This CDR3 is built from 14 residues.